Below, 18 T cell receptor beta chains from the same sample are listed, as sequenced in a study of blood T cell repertoires in COVID-19. Clones were read by immunoSEQ multiplex PCR, and TCRdb kept only the in-frame ones, dropping some. The sample gives under 300,000 clones, about four fifths of which show up once; over 8% is in the top ten. The specimen sequenced was peripheral blood. Source of these receptors: a woman aged 80 or older with acute or convalescent COVID-19.

V usage is TRBV5-1 and J usage is TRBJ2-2; 8 bases line up with TRBD1. The CDR3 contains 15 residues. V lost 1 base, J lost 6 bases, and 5 bases stayed unmatched. Germline lookup yields CDR1 SGHRS and CDR2 YFSETQ. The DNA for the CDR3 is TGCGCCAGCAGCTTGAACCCAGGGGGCCCCGGGGAGCTGTTTTTT. Protein product: CASSLNPGGPGELFF. Full variable domain (outside the CDR3, taken from reference TRBV5-1 and TRBJ2-2): KAGVTQTPRYLIKTRGQQVTLSCSPISGHRSVSWYQQTPGQGLQFLFEYFSETQRNKGNFPGRFSGRQFSNSRSEMNVSTLELGDSALYLCASSLNPGGPGELFFGEGSRLTVL.

The count of this clone is one. The V gene is TRBV9, the J gene TRBJ1-2; maybe TRBD1 (6 bases). Trimming cost V 3 bases and J 1 base, with 13 bases left between them. Germline-derived CDR1 and CDR2 are SGDLS and YYNGEE. This CDR3 region has 15 residues. This CDR3 is CASSAEGDRNYGYTF. The CDR3 DNA sequence: TGTGCCAGCAGCGCCGAGGGGGACCGTAACTATGGCTACACCTTC.

The rearrangement links TRBV10-3 to TRBJ1-5; 7 nucleotides align to TRBD1. Germline CDR1 and CDR2: ENHRY and SYGVKD. V trimming: 0 bases; J trimming: 6 bases; junction bases outside the gene matches: 5. The CDR3 contains 15 residues. The CDR3 loop is CAISESDRSGQPQHF. The CDR3 DNA reads TGTGCCATCAGTGAGTCGGACAGGTCGGGTCAGCCCCAGCATTTT.

CDR3 bases: TGTGCCAGCAGCTTGGCGGAGGGCCGCAATGAGCAGTTCTTC. Protein: CASSLAEGRNEQFF. The chain employs TRBV7-9 and TRBJ2-1, with D possibly matching TRBD2 (6 bases). V was shortened by 3 bases and J by 6 bases, with 12 bases between the two germline ends. The CDR3 covers 14 residues. The V gene's germline CDR1 is SEHNR and CDR2 FQNEAQ (reference sequence).

CDR3 amino acids: CASSTTQGQPQHF. DNA of the CDR3: TGTGCCAGCAGCACAACACAGGGGCAGCCCCAGCATTTT. The V call is TRBV3-1 (or the pseudogene TRBV3-2), the J call TRBJ1-5, with 7 nucleotides matching TRBD1. V dropped 5 bases and J dropped 7; count of bases not matched to a gene: 5. In germline, CDR1 is LGHDT, CDR2 YNNKEL (reference sequence). The CDR3 loop spans 13 amino acids.

The J gene is TRBJ1-2, the V gene TRBV6-5, with 10 nucleotides matching TRBD1. CDR3 length: 15 residues. Germline loops: CDR1 MNHEY, CDR2 SVGAGI. The V segment lost 2 bases and the J segment 4 bases; nucleotides outside the gene matches: 4. CDR3 bases: TGTGCCAGCAGTTACCAGGACAGGGGGAGCTATGGCTACACCTTC. This translates into CASSYQDRGSYGYTF.

The rearrangement uses TRBV28 and TRBJ1-3, with D possibly TRBD1 on 6 matching bases. The CDR3 is 15 residues long. Germline V gene lookup returns CDR1 MDHEN and CDR2 SYDVKM. Trimming cost V 3 bases and J 2 bases, with 11 bases left between them. DNA of the CDR3: TGTGCCAGCAGTTTCCCAGGGGTTGCTGGAAACACCATATATTTT. This codes for CASSFPGVAGNTIYF. The variable domain in full, with the rest retrieved from reference TRBV28 and TRBJ1-3, is DVKVTQSSRYLVKRTGEKVFLECVQDMDHENMFWYRQDPGLGLRLIYFSYDVKMKEKGDIPEGYSVSREKKERFSLILESASTNQTSMYLCASSFPGVAGNTIYFGEGSWLTVV.

The chain employs TRBV28 and TRBJ1-2, with 10 positions matching TRBD1. V trimming: 6 bases; J trimming: 4 bases; junction bases outside the gene matches: 5. This CDR3 has 14 residues. Germline loops: CDR1 MDHEN, CDR2 SYDVKM. The chain's CDR3 is CASSDRGRGYGYTF. The CDR3 DNA reads TGTGCCAGCAGCGACAGGGGGCGGGGCTATGGCTACACCTTC.

The rearrangement uses TRBV5-4 and TRBJ2-7; 9 nucleotides agree with TRBD2. Germline values: CDR1 SGHNT, CDR2 YYREEE (reference sequence). V was pared by 0 bases and J by 2 bases, with 6 bases of the junction left unmatched. The CDR3 is 16 amino acids. The CDR3 is CASSLGSGLAPYEQYF. The CDR3 region has the DNA TGTGCCAGCAGCTTGGGTTCGGGACTAGCCCCCTACGAGCAGTACTTC.

V and J are TRBV7-6 and TRBJ1-3; 7 bases agree with TRBD1. The CDR3 runs to 16 residues. Germline V lookup: CDR1 SGHVS, CDR2 FNYEAQ. V shed 4 bases and J 0 bases; nucleotides not matched to a gene: 6. The CDR3 here is CASSSGQAASGNTIYF. The CDR3 DNA is TGTGCCAGCAGCTCTGGACAGGCCGCCTCTGGAAACACCATATATTTT.

The CDR3: CASSVDSSNQPQHF. The CDR3 bases are TGTGCCAGCAGTGTAGACAGCAGCAATCAGCCCCAGCATTTT. The genes are TRBV2 and TRBJ1-5, with D perhaps TRBD1 (5 bases). The V end lost 4 bases, the J end lost 1 base, and 8 bases lay between the germline ends. The CDR3 loop spans 14 amino acids. Germline V lookup: CDR1 SNHLY, CDR2 FYNNEI.

This clone was picked up one time. V and J are TRBV3-1 (or the pseudogene TRBV3-2) and TRBJ2-5; D is uncertain. V was trimmed by 6 bases and J by 0 bases, leaving 8 bases between them. From germline, CDR1 is LGHDT and CDR2 YNNKEL (reference sequence). The CDR3 length is 13 residues. The CDR3 reads CASSPSYQETQYF. CDR3 DNA sequence: TGTGCCAGCAGTCCCTCGTACCAAGAGACCCAGTACTTC.

The V and J genes are TRBV7-2 and TRBJ2-3; possible D gene TRBD1, 5 bases. This CDR3 contains 15 residues. Germline V gives CDR1 SGHTA, CDR2 FQGNSA. Trimming cost V 4 bases and J 0 bases, with 11 bases left between them. The CDR3 DNA sequence: TGTGCCAGCAGCTCCCACGGACAAAGCACAGATACGCAGTATTTT. Amino acid sequence: CASSSHGQSTDTQYF.

This CDR3 is CASSPGRGTNTGELFF. The CDR3 nucleotides are TGTGCCAGCAGCCCTGGCAGGGGGACGAACACCGGGGAGCTGTTTTTT. This sequence joins TRBV3-1 (or the pseudogene TRBV3-2) and TRBJ2-2; TRBD1 aligns across 7 bases. V lost 4 bases to trimming and J lost 0 bases; unmatched junction nucleotides: 5. The V gene's germline CDR1 is LGHDT and CDR2 YNNKEL (reference sequence). This CDR3 is 16 amino acids long.

This clone was detected only once. This chain connects TRBV3-1 (or the pseudogene TRBV3-2) to TRBJ1-3; D is ambiguous. V lost 4 bases to trimming and J lost 0 bases, with 4 bases between them. CDR3 length: 13 residues. Germline V gives CDR1 LGHDT, CDR2 YNNKEL (reference sequence). This CDR3 is CASSLSSGNTIYF. In DNA form, the CDR3 reads TGTGCCAGCAGCCTCAGCTCTGGAAACACCATATATTTT.

The chain has TRBV12-5 and TRBJ1-5; 8 nucleotides line up with TRBD1. This CDR3 comprises 16 residues. Germline V gene data show CDR1 as LGHNT and CDR2 as FRNRAP. The V and J ends lost 1 base and 4 bases, in that order; junction bases with no gene match: 6. The DNA of the CDR3 is TGTGCTAGTGGTTTGGGCCCCACAGGGGGTAATCAGCCCCAGCATTTT. It encodes CASGLGPTGGNQPQHF.

In its sample, this clone was seen a few times. Other DNA variants within this sample encode the same CDR3. The chain combines TRBV12-3 or TRBV12-4 with TRBJ1-1; D gene uncertain. The V end lost 2 bases, the J end lost 5 bases, and 6 bases lay between the germline ends. The CDR3 loop spans 12 amino acids. The CDR3 coding sequence is TGTGCCAGCAGTTTAAGGAGGACTGAAGCTTTCTTT. Translation: CASSLRRTEAFF.

The rearrangement links TRBV4-2 to TRBJ1-3; a possible D gene is TRBD1 (5 bases). With 0 bases removed from V and 4 bases from J, the gap between germline ends came to 7 bases. CDR1 LGHNA and CDR2 YNFKEQ come from the germline V gene. The CDR3 consists of 14 residues. DNA of the CDR3: TGTGCCAGCAGCCAAGAGCAGGGAGGAAACACCATATATTTT. It specifies CASSQEQGGNTIYF.